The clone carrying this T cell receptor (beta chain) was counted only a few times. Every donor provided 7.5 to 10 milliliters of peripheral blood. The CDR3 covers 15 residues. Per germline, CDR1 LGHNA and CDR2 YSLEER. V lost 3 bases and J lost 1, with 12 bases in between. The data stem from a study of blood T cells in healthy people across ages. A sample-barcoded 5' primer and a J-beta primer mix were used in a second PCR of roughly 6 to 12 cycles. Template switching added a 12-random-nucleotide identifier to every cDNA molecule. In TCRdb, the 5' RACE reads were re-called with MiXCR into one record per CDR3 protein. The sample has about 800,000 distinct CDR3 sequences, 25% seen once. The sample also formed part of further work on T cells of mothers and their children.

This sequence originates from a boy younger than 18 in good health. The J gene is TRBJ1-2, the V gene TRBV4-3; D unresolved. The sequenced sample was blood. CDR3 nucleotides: TGCGCCAGCAGCCAGAACAGAATACTTAACTATGGCTACACCTTC. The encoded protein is CASSQNRILNYGYTF.